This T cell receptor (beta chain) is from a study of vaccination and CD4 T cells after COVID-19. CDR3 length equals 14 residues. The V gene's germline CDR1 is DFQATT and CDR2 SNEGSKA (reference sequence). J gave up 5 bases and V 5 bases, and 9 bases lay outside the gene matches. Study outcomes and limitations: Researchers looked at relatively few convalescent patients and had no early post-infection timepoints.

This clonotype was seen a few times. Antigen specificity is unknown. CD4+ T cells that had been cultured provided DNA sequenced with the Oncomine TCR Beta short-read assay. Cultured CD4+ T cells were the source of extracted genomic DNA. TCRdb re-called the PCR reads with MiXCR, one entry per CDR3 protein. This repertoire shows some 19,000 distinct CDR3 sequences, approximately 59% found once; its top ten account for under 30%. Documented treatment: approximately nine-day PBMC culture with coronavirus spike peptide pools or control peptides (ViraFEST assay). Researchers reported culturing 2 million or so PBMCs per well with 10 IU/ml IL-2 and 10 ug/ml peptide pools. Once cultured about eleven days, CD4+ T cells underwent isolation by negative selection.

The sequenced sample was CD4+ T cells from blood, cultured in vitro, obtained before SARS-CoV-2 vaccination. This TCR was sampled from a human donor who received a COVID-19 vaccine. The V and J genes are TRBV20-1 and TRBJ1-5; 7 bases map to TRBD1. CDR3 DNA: TGCAGTGCTCCAACGACAGGGTTCGATCAGCCCCAGCATTTT. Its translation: CSAPTTGFDQPQHF.